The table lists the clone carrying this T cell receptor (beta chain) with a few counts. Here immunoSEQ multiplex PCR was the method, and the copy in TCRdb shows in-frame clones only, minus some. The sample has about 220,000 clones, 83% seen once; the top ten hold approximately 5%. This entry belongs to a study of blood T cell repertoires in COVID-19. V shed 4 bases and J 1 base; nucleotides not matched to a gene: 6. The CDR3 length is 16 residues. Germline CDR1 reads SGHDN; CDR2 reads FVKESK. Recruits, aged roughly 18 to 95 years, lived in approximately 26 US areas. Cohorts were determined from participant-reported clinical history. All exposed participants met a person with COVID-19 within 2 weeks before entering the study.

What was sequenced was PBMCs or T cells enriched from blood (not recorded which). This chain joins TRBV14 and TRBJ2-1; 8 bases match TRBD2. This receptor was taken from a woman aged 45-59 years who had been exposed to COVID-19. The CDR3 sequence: CASSPEASGSYNEQFF. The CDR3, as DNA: TGTGCCAGCAGCCCCGAGGCTAGCGGGTCCTACAATGAGCAGTTCTTC.